This TCR beta chain appears in the sequencing data of a study of blood T cell repertoires in COVID-19. Study information: Material from acute and convalescent COVID-19 was sourced from the United States, Italy and Spain.

In the study's own analysis: The assay estimated nucleated cells by amplifying reference gene primers. TCRdb's copy holds only in-frame clones and misses some; the assay was immunoSEQ multiplex PCR. From that table come the V and J calls and clone size; the DNA was used to work out D and trimming. The table lists hundreds of thousands of clones, roughly 85% of them singletons. CDR3 length equals 18 residues. Germline loops: CDR1 SGDLS, CDR2 YYNGEE. With 3 bases clipped from V and 5 bases from J, the junction kept 15 bases outside the gene matches. Input material: peripheral blood. This chain joins TRBV9 and TRBJ2-3; 10 nucleotides agree with TRBD2. This clonotype was sampled from a man between 18 and 35 years old with active or convalescent COVID-19. CDR3 sequence reads: CASSAHTVGLAGEDTQYF. The CDR3 coding sequence is TGTGCCAGCAGCGCTCACACGGTGGGGCTAGCGGGAGAAGATACGCAGTATTTT.